This TCR beta chain was captured by sequencing in a study of CD8 T cells in Susac syndrome. This clonotype was recorded only once. The antigen remains unidentified. The Susac syndrome patients fit the recently defined diagnostic criteria for definite or probable disease. Both CD4+ and CD8+ T cells were negatively isolated, and TEMRA cells underwent FACS enrichment. Study-wide findings and caveats: Susac CD8+ clonal expansion peaked in TEMRA cells and active patients.

Random hexamers were used to reverse transcribe an amount of about 0.5 to 1 ug RNA. An immunoSEQ multiplex PCR generated amplified TCR beta CDR3 products spanning 54 Vbeta and 13 Jbeta. TCRdb re-called the immunoSEQ multiplex PCR reads with MiXCR, one entry per CDR3 protein. The sample yields 120,000 or so distinct CDR3 sequences, roughly 94% seen once. V lost 1 base to trimming and J lost 4 bases; unmatched junction nucleotides: 2. CDR3 length: 15 residues. Germline lookup yields CDR1 LGHNA and CDR2 YSLEER. The source of this sequence is a human donor with Susac syndrome. The chain uses TRBV4-3 and TRBJ2-1, with TRBD1 matching over 9 bases. Specimen: CD8+ T cells from PBMCs. The CDR3 nucleotides read TGCGCCAGCAGCCAAGGACAGGGGGTATACAATGAGCAGTTCTTC. Residues: CASSQGQGVYNEQFF.